Below are 25 T cell receptor beta chains sequenced from a single sample in a study of T cell repertoires in aging, cancer and after chemotherapy. Rearranged V-D-J TRB sequences were amplified with a mixed TRB-A/B primer pool. TCRdb processed the multiplex PCR reads anew with MiXCR; each CDR3 protein has one entry. The profile shows about 3,100 distinct CDR3 sequences, about 35% of them singletons. The template was genomic DNA from peripheral blood, not RNA. The sequencing input was blood. The receptor source for this set is a human donor with a solid tumor.

This clonotype has a handful of counts. The chain has TRBV5-6 and TRBJ2-7; D remains ambiguous. Germline V lookup: CDR1 SGHDT, CDR2 YYEEEE. Trimming removed 4 bases from V and 7 bases from J, with 12 bases in between. CDR3 length: 12 residues. The CDR3 nucleotides read TGTGCCAGCAGCGTGACCGCACAGGAGCAGTACTTC. Its translation: CASSVTAQEQYF.

The chain recombines TRBV12-3 or TRBV12-4 with TRBJ2-7; D is uncertain. This CDR3 has 11 amino acids. V shed 6 bases and J shed 4 bases, with 7 bases lying between them. The CDR3 nucleotides are TGTGCCAGCAGGGAACGGTACGAGCAGTACTTC. Protein: CASRERYEQYF.

The chain recombines TRBV5-6 with TRBJ2-2; no reliable D call. This CDR3 has 15 residues. CDR1 is SGHDT and CDR2 is YYEEEE in the germline V gene. V lost 8 bases, J lost 6 bases, and 20 bases lay in between. CDR3 residues: CASSSGSTRPGELFF. In nucleotides, the CDR3 is TGTGCCAGTAGTTCAGGCTCAACAAGGCCCGGGGAGCTGTTTTTT.

This clonotype was seen only a few times. The V gene is TRBV5-6, the J gene TRBJ2-7; D perhaps matches TRBD2 (5 bases). Between the trimmed V and J ends, which lost 2 bases and 3 bases, there was a span of 12 bases. The CDR3 consists of 14 residues. The germline V gene encodes CDR1 SGHDT and CDR2 YYEEEE. This CDR3 reads CASSFSGSVYEQYF. CDR3 bases: TGTGCCAGCAGCTTCAGTGGGAGCGTCTACGAGCAGTACTTC.

This clonotype was counted a few times. The CDR3 coding sequence is TGTGCCAGCCTTGTGAGACGAGTCCCGACAGATACGCAGTATTTT. As protein: CASLVRRVPTDTQYF. This rearrangement joins TRBV6-1 to TRBJ2-3; D ambiguous. The germline V gene encodes CDR1 MNHNS and CDR2 SASEGT. V was clipped by 8 bases and J by 3 bases, with 18 bases between them. The CDR3 consists of 15 residues.

This clonotype was seen only a few times. The J gene is TRBJ1-2, the V gene TRBV7-9, with TRBD1 identical over 9 bases. The CDR3 is 16 residues long. Germline values: CDR1 SEHNR, CDR2 FQNEAQ (reference sequence). The trim removed 3 bases at V and 6 bases at J, leaving 11 bases unmatched. CDR3: CASSFSLGQGSDGYTF. The CDR3 DNA sequence: TGTGCCAGCAGCTTCTCGCTAGGACAGGGGAGTGATGGCTACACCTTC.

The V and J genes are TRBV19 and TRBJ2-7; 15 nucleotides agree with TRBD2. J was trimmed by 5 bases and V by 4 bases; bases with no gene match: 3. The CDR3 totals 15 residues. Germline V gives CDR1 LNHDA, CDR2 SQIVND (reference sequence). The CDR3 DNA sequence: TGTGCCAGTAGTAAGAGGACTAGCGGGGGGGACGAGCAGTACTTC. Its protein product is CASSKRTSGGDEQYF.

The rearrangement uses TRBV7-2 and TRBJ2-7, with D perhaps assigned TRBD1 or TRBD2 (6 bases each). Between the trimmed V and J ends, which lost 1 base and 4 bases, there was a span of 14 bases. This CDR3 comprises 15 residues. Per germline, CDR1 SGHTA and CDR2 FQGNSA. The CDR3 region is CASSLDPSGAYEQYF. The DNA of the CDR3 is TGTGCCAGCAGCTTAGACCCATCGGGGGCGTACGAGCAGTACTTC.

V usage is TRBV7-2 and J usage is TRBJ1-1; D gene unclear. Trimming took off 6 bases at V and 1 base at J, with 12 bases between the two ends. Germline values: CDR1 SGHTA, CDR2 FQGNSA. The CDR3 is made up of 14 amino acids. The CDR3 DNA reads as TGTGCCAGCAGACAAAGGACGGGGAACACTGAAGCTTTCTTT. Amino acids: CASRQRTGNTEAFF. The full variable domain, completed using reference TRBV7-2 and TRBJ1-1, is GAGVSQSPSNKVTEKGKDVELRCDPISGHTALYWYRQSLGQGLEFLIYFQGNSAPDKSGLPSDRFSAERTGGSVSTLTIQRTQQEDSAVYLCASRQRTGNTEAFFGQGTRLTVV.

CDR3 residues: CASRTGQGFAKNIQYF. The CDR3 nucleotides are TGTGCCAGCAGGACGGGACAGGGGTTCGCCAAAAACATTCAGTACTTC. The chain has TRBV6-2 or TRBV6-3 and TRBJ2-4; 10 nucleotides line up with TRBD1. This CDR3 has 16 residues. The V and J ends lost 6 bases and 1 base, in that order; junction bases with no gene match: 6. Germline V CDR1 and CDR2: MNHEY, SVGEGT.

The CDR3 sequence: CASSISRDWETQYF. CDR3 coding DNA: TGTGCCAGTAGTATTAGTAGGGACTGGGAGACCCAGTACTTC. This chain connects TRBV19 to TRBJ2-5, with D maybe TRBD2 (6 bases). V was pared by 3 bases and J by 5 bases, with 13 bases between. The CDR3 contains 14 residues. CDR1 LNHDA and CDR2 SQIVND come from the germline V gene (reference sequence).

The CDR3 loop reads CASSIVPGGSYEQYF. DNA of the CDR3: TGTGCCAGTAGTATAGTTCCAGGGGGTTCCTACGAGCAGTACTTC. The chain uses TRBV19 and TRBJ2-7; 7 bases fit TRBD1. The length of the CDR3 is 15 residues. CDR1 and CDR2 from the germline V gene are LNHDA and SQIVND (reference sequence). V was pared by 1 base and J by 1 base, with 4 bases of the junction left unmatched.

This clonotype is medium-sized in the sample. This chain connects TRBV11-1 to TRBJ2-5; D possibly corresponds to TRBD1 (6 bases). This CDR3 spans 14 amino acids. CDR1 and CDR2 (germline): SGHAT, FQDESV (reference sequence). The V and J ends lost 5 bases and 3 bases respectively, with 13 bases between them. The DNA of the CDR3 is TGTGCCAGCAGCCCCCGGACAGCAAAAGAGACCCAGTACTTC. Translated, it gives CASSPRTAKETQYF.

This clonotype was observed a handful of times. The chain combines TRBV18 with TRBJ1-2, with 10 bases identical to TRBD1. Trimming cost V 3 bases and J 6 bases; bases outside gene matches: 1. The CDR3 sequence is 13 residues long. Germline V gives CDR1 KGHSH, CDR2 LQKENI. CDR3 amino acids: CASSPDRGNGYTF. The CDR3, as DNA: TGTGCCAGCTCACCGGACAGGGGGAATGGCTACACCTTC.

Sample share makes this clonotype large. This rearrangement joins TRBV29-1 to TRBJ1-3, with D possibly TRBD1 on 6 matching bases. CDR3 length: 12 amino acids. Germline loops: CDR1 SQVTM, CDR2 ANQGSEA. V was clipped by 7 bases and J by 8 bases, with 15 bases between them. As DNA, the CDR3 is TGCAGCGGCGCACAGGGTCGTGACACCATATATTTT. Translating gives CSGAQGRDTIYF.

This clonotype was counted only a few times. V is TRBV5-5 and J is TRBJ1-6, with TRBD1 matching over 7 bases. Germline trimming cut 4 bases from V and 9 bases from J; bases unmatched to any gene: 10. Germline CDR1 reads SGHKS; CDR2 reads YYEKEE (reference sequence). The length of the CDR3 is 15 residues. As DNA, the CDR3 is TGTGCCAGCAGCGCCGCAGGGGGAACGGTTTCACCCCTCCACTTT. It encodes CASSAAGGTVSPLHF.

In this sample, this clonotype turned up once. A junction boundary mismatches the germline segment, possibly from a read error. The V gene is TRBV6-2 or TRBV6-3, the J gene TRBJ1-2; D is unresolved. From germline, CDR1 is MNHEY and CDR2 SVGEGT. The CDR3 length is 13 residues. Here the CDR3 reads CASNIGVEYGYTF. In DNA form, the CDR3 reads TGCGCCAGCAATATCGGGGTAGAGTATGGCTACACCTTC.

This chain joins TRBV18 and TRBJ1-1, with a weak D call TRBD1 (6 bases). V lost 2 bases and J 2 bases, leaving 15 bases between the germline ends. This CDR3 has 16 residues. Per the germline V gene, CDR1 is KGHSH and CDR2 is LQKENI. Written as DNA, the CDR3 is TGTGCCAGCTCACCAAAAGGGTGGGGGCTAAACACTGAAGCTTTCTTT. Its protein is CASSPKGWGLNTEAFF.

This clonotype is termed medium-sized (0.01 to 0.1%). The V call is TRBV15, the J call TRBJ2-5; D is ambiguous. CDR1 and CDR2 from the germline V gene are LNHNV and YYDKDF (reference sequence). CDR3 size: 13 residues. Trimming left V 3 bases short and J 2 bases short, with 7 bases between. For the CDR3, the DNA is TGTGCCACCAGCAGGGCCCCGCAAGAGACCCAGTACTTC. It encodes CATSRAPQETQYF.

The rearrangement joins TRBV20-1 to TRBJ1-3, with no clear D. Trimming left V 1 base short and J 4 bases short, with 23 bases between. In germline, CDR1 is DFQATT, CDR2 SNEGSKA (reference sequence). This CDR3 region has 18 residues. CDR3 coding DNA: TGCAGTGCTAGAGGCGCGACCGACGGCCAGCGGGTGGGAAACACCATATATTTT. As protein: CSARGATDGQRVGNTIYF.

The gene calls are TRBV5-6 and TRBJ2-1; 7 bases are a match to TRBD1. The V gene end was trimmed by 2 bases and the J gene end by 1 base; junction bases not matched to a gene: 3. The CDR3 runs to 15 residues. Germline V gene data show CDR1 as SGHDT and CDR2 as YYEEEE. CDR3 loop: CASSLQGMSYNEQFF. The CDR3 bases are TGTGCCAGCAGCTTACAGGGGATGTCCTACAATGAGCAGTTCTTC.

This clonotype has just a few counts. The V call is TRBV6-5, the J call TRBJ2-6; 9 bases align to TRBD1. Germline V gene lookup returns CDR1 MNHEY and CDR2 SVGAGI. J gave up 0 bases and V 4 bases, and 4 bases lay outside the gene matches. The length of the CDR3 is 17 residues. The CDR3 spells CASSLQGARSGANVLTF. CDR3 DNA: TGTGCCAGCAGTTTACAGGGGGCCCGCTCTGGGGCCAACGTCCTGACTTTC.

The genes are TRBV5-1 and TRBJ1-6; 9 bases line up with TRBD1. J was trimmed by 7 bases and V by 4 bases; bases with no gene match: 3. This CDR3 has 14 amino acids. From germline, CDR1 is SGHRS and CDR2 YFSETQ. The CDR3, as DNA: TGCGCCAGCAGCCGGGGACAGGGCAATTCACCCCTCCACTTT. Protein sequence: CASSRGQGNSPLHF.

This clonotype has just a few counts. The chain joins TRBV15 to TRBJ1-1; D may be TRBD1 (6 bases). The CDR3 consists of 16 residues. V was cut by 1 base and J by 3 bases, with 15 bases left in between. Germline CDR1 is LNHNV and CDR2 is YYDKDF (reference sequence). The CDR3 sequence: CATSRGRGREDTEAFF. For the CDR3, the DNA is TGTGCCACCAGCAGAGGGCGGGGGCGCGAAGACACTGAAGCTTTCTTT.

For this clonotype: A much bigger clone sits one base away, suggesting this may be a read error. The chain links TRBV29-1 to TRBJ2-6, with D perhaps assigned TRBD1 or TRBD2 (5 bases each). This CDR3 spans 16 amino acids. CDR1 is SQVTM, CDR2 ANQGSEA, per germline. The CDR3 reads CRVELPGSGWANVLTF. The CDR3 nucleotides are TGCAGGGTTGAACTTCCGGGGTCAGGGTGGGCCAACGTCCTGACTTTC.